This is a list of T cell receptor beta chains from one sample in a study of cytomegalovirus exposure and HLA in healthy donors. The method was immunoSEQ multiplex PCR; TCRdb's version includes in-frame clones alone and lacks a portion of them. Of 150,000 or so clones in the sample, approximately 70% were seen once. What was sequenced was PBMCs. All receptors come from a man aged 35-49 years in good health and CMV-seropositive. Each CDR3 is given with its conserved first and last residue. Fields, in order: J gene, V gene, D gene, clone size, CDR3 DNA, CDR3 protein. A D gene is named only where the DNA matches it firmly. Size is stated for part of the rows, as once, few or many counts, or as a class when the clone is expanded.

j_gene: TRBJ2-3
v_gene: TRBV5-1
d_gene: -
abundance: -
CDR3nt: TGCGCCAGCAGCCCTTTGGACATCACAGATACGCAGTATTTT
CDR3aa: CASSPLDITDTQYF

j_gene: TRBJ2-7
v_gene: TRBV7-2
d_gene: TRBD2
abundance: once
CDR3nt: TGTGCCAGCAGCTTATCCTCTCGGGGGGTAGGCGAGCAGTACTTC
CDR3aa: CASSLSSRGVGEQYF

j_gene: TRBJ2-1
v_gene: TRBV5-1
d_gene: -
abundance: -
CDR3nt: TGCGCCAGCCGGGAGTTAAGCTCCTACAATGAGCAGTTCTTC
CDR3aa: CASRELSSYNEQFF

j_gene: TRBJ1-1
v_gene: TRBV4-3
d_gene: -
abundance: few
CDR3nt: TGCGCCAGCAGCCGCGCGGTGAACACTGAAGCTTTCTTT
CDR3aa: CASSRAVNTEAFF

j_gene: TRBJ2-3
v_gene: TRBV6-1
d_gene: -
abundance: -
CDR3nt: TGTGCCAGCAGTGAAGCGGGGCCTGCGACAGATACGCAGTATTTT
CDR3aa: CASSEAGPATDTQYF

j_gene: TRBJ2-7
v_gene: TRBV29-1
d_gene: -
abundance: -
CDR3nt: TGCAGCGTTAAGAGTCCCGGGACTGTAACCTACGAGCAGTACTTC
CDR3aa: CSVKSPGTVTYEQYF

j_gene: TRBJ2-7
v_gene: TRBV11-2
d_gene: TRBD1
abundance: -
CDR3nt: TGTGCCAGCAGCTCCAGCCCGGGACAGTACGAGCAGTACTTC
CDR3aa: CASSSSPGQYEQYF

j_gene: TRBJ1-4
v_gene: TRBV27
d_gene: TRBD1
abundance: -
CDR3nt: TGTGCCAGCAGTCGTCAGGGGGGTGAAAAACTGTTTTTT
CDR3aa: CASSRQGGEKLFF

j_gene: TRBJ1-6
v_gene: TRBV6-5
d_gene: -
abundance: -
CDR3nt: TGTGCCAGCAGTTCGGAGGGGCTTCCCGTCAATTCACCCCTCCACTTT
CDR3aa: CASSSEGLPVNSPLHF

j_gene: TRBJ2-4
v_gene: TRBV19
d_gene: -
abundance: few
CDR3nt: TGTGCCAGTAGTATAATCGTAAATCTAGCCAAAAACATTCAGTACTTC
CDR3aa: CASSIIVNLAKNIQYF

j_gene: TRBJ2-5
v_gene: TRBV7-9
d_gene: -
abundance: few
CDR3nt: TGTGCCAGCAGCTTTGGGCCCGTTAGTCGGGAGACCCAGTACTTC
CDR3aa: CASSFGPVSRETQYF

j_gene: TRBJ2-1
v_gene: TRBV6-1
d_gene: TRBD2
abundance: -
CDR3nt: TGTGCCAGCAGAGAGACTAGCAACTCCTACAATGAGCAGTTCTTC
CDR3aa: CASRETSNSYNEQFF

j_gene: TRBJ2-7
v_gene: TRBV7-9
d_gene: TRBD1
abundance: once
CDR3nt: TGTGCCAGCAGCTTAGCCAGGGGGCTTGACGAGCAGTACTTC
CDR3aa: CASSLARGLDEQYF

j_gene: TRBJ2-7
v_gene: TRBV9
d_gene: TRBD1
abundance: once
CDR3nt: TGTGCCAGCAGCGTATCCCCGACAGGGGGCCCGGGAGAGCAGTACTTC
CDR3aa: CASSVSPTGGPGEQYF

j_gene: TRBJ1-3
v_gene: TRBV11-1
d_gene: TRBD1
abundance: -
CDR3nt: TGTGCCAGCAGCGGGGGACAGGGGAGCTCTGGAAACACCATATATTTT
CDR3aa: CASSGGQGSSGNTIYF

j_gene: TRBJ2-7
v_gene: TRBV7-9
d_gene: TRBD2
abundance: -
CDR3nt: TGTTCCAGCAGCTTAATCCTGCGGGGGGCCGTTTCCTACGAGCAGTACTTC
CDR3aa: CSSSLILRGAVSYEQYF

j_gene: TRBJ2-3
v_gene: TRBV5-5
d_gene: TRBD1
abundance: -
CDR3nt: TGTGCCAGCAGCCCGGGACAGTCAACAGATACGCAGTATTTT
CDR3aa: CASSPGQSTDTQYF

j_gene: TRBJ2-7
v_gene: TRBV30
d_gene: -
abundance: -
CDR3nt: TGTGCCTGGAGTGTACGTAGAGGCGGTGAGCAGTACTTC
CDR3aa: CAWSVRRGGEQYF

j_gene: TRBJ1-1
v_gene: TRBV27
d_gene: -
abundance: -
CDR3nt: TGTGCCAGCAGTTTCCGGGGGAACACTGAAGCTTTCTTT
CDR3aa: CASSFRGNTEAFF

j_gene: TRBJ1-5
v_gene: TRBV5-1
d_gene: TRBD1
abundance: -
CDR3nt: TGCGCCAGCAGCTCCGGGACAGGGAACGGTCAGCCCCAGCATTTT
CDR3aa: CASSSGTGNGQPQHF

j_gene: TRBJ1-6
v_gene: TRBV4-3
d_gene: TRBD1
abundance: -
CDR3nt: TGCGCCAGCAGCCAAGATACCCGCTATCGACAGGGTGAAGGCTCCTATAATTCACCCCTCCACTTT
CDR3aa: CASSQDTRYRQGEGSYNSPLHF

j_gene: TRBJ2-5
v_gene: TRBV7-2
d_gene: TRBD2
abundance: once
CDR3nt: TGTGCCAGCAGCCCCCGGACTAGCGGCCAAGAGACCCAGTACTTC
CDR3aa: CASSPRTSGQETQYF

j_gene: TRBJ2-1
v_gene: TRBV7-6
d_gene: -
abundance: -
CDR3nt: TGTGCCAGCAGCTTAGAGCGGGCCAGCTCCTACAATGAGCAGTTCTTC
CDR3aa: CASSLERASSYNEQFF

j_gene: TRBJ1-5
v_gene: TRBV7-2
d_gene: TRBD1
abundance: few
CDR3nt: TGTGCCAGCAGCTACCGGGACAGTGGGGATTTTAGCAATCAGCCCCAGCATTTT
CDR3aa: CASSYRDSGDFSNQPQHF

j_gene: TRBJ1-1
v_gene: TRBV19
d_gene: -
abundance: -
CDR3nt: TGTGCCAGTAGTACCTCCAGGATAAACACTGAAGCTTTCTTT
CDR3aa: CASSTSRINTEAFF

j_gene: TRBJ2-7
v_gene: TRBV7-6
d_gene: -
abundance: -
CDR3nt: TGTGCCAGCAGCCCAACAGAGTACGAGCAGTACTTC
CDR3aa: CASSPTEYEQYF

j_gene: TRBJ2-7
v_gene: TRBV2
d_gene: TRBD1
abundance: once
CDR3nt: TGTGCCAGCAGTCCGGGACAGGAGGGCGAGCAGTACTTC
CDR3aa: CASSPGQEGEQYF

j_gene: TRBJ2-5
v_gene: TRBV11-2
d_gene: TRBD1
abundance: once
CDR3nt: TGTGCCAGCAGCTGGGGACAGAGAGAGACCCAGTACTTC
CDR3aa: CASSWGQRETQYF

j_gene: TRBJ1-1
v_gene: TRBV14
d_gene: TRBD1
abundance: -
CDR3nt: TGTGCCAGCAGCCAAGTCCCAGGGGGAAACCCCTGGCCGGACACTGAAGCTTTCTTT
CDR3aa: CASSQVPGGNPWPDTEAFF

j_gene: TRBJ1-1
v_gene: TRBV2
d_gene: TRBD1
abundance: -
CDR3nt: TGTGCCAGCACTCTGGACAGGGCTGCTTTCTTT
CDR3aa: CASTLDRAAFF

j_gene: TRBJ1-1
v_gene: TRBV5-1
d_gene: TRBD1
abundance: -
CDR3nt: TGCGCCAGCAGCCGGTACCGACAGGGGATGGGGACTGAAGCTTTCTTT
CDR3aa: CASSRYRQGMGTEAFF

j_gene: TRBJ2-1
v_gene: TRBV2
d_gene: -
abundance: -
CDR3nt: TGTGCCAGCAGTGGAAGGGGCCAGGGGGGATACAATGAGCAGTTCTTC
CDR3aa: CASSGRGQGGYNEQFF

j_gene: TRBJ2-7
v_gene: TRBV9
d_gene: TRBD1
abundance: few
CDR3nt: TGTGCCAGCAGCGTAGAACAGGGGACCTACGAGCAGTACTTC
CDR3aa: CASSVEQGTYEQYF

j_gene: TRBJ2-1
v_gene: TRBV2
d_gene: TRBD2
abundance: -
CDR3nt: TGTGCCAGCAGTTACCTGACTAGCGGGGGGGCCGGGGAGCAGTTCTTC
CDR3aa: CASSYLTSGGAGEQFF

j_gene: TRBJ1-5
v_gene: TRBV4-1
d_gene: -
abundance: -
CDR3nt: TGCGCCAGCAGCCATGGCAGGGCGATGGGCAATCAGCCCCAGCATTTT
CDR3aa: CASSHGRAMGNQPQHF

j_gene: TRBJ1-4
v_gene: TRBV5-4
d_gene: TRBD1
abundance: once
CDR3nt: TGTGCCAGCAGCCCCGGACAGGGTTTCGAAAAACTGTTTTTT
CDR3aa: CASSPGQGFEKLFF

j_gene: TRBJ2-7
v_gene: TRBV6-5
d_gene: TRBD1
abundance: -
CDR3nt: TGTGCCAGCAGTCCGGCCGGGACAGGGACCTACGAGCAGTACTTC
CDR3aa: CASSPAGTGTYEQYF